This T cell receptor (beta chain) came from a study of OX40 agonist ivuxolimab in advanced cancers. Sequenced by immunoSEQ multiplex PCR; TCRdb stores in-frame clones only, minus some. The sample comprises approximately 70,000 clones, 75% to 85% of which are singletons, and 0.42% rests with the top ten. The CDR3 extends over 14 amino acids. V lost 0 bases to trimming and J lost 6 bases; unmatched junction nucleotides: 2. The TCR was taken from an adult with an advanced solid tumor such as melanoma, head and neck, liver or kidney cancer. The chain links TRBV23-1 to TRBJ1-2, with TRBD1 matching over 9 bases. TRBV23-1 belongs to the ORF category, with a function that is uncertain. Specimen: CD4+ or CD8+ T cells sorted from blood, collected in a trial of the OX40 agonist ivuxolimab. Here the CDR3 DNA reads TGCGCCAGCAGTCAATCTGGGACAGGGAATGGCTACACCTTC. This encodes CASSQSGTGNGYTF.